The table lists the clone carrying this TCR beta chain with many counts. As yet, its antigen is unknown. This specimen belongs to a study of spatial heterogeneity in lung cancer. Findings of the study overall: Expanded TCRs classified as ubiquitous or regional were counted, and these counts tracked ubiquitous and regional nonsynonymous mutations, respectively. The number of expanded tumor alpha and beta chains correlated with mutation number.

Every molecule of TCR cDNA had its own unique molecular identifier. MiXCR, run by TCRdb on the 5' RACE reads, gives a single entry per CDR3 protein. The profile shows fewer than 10,000 distinct CDR3 sequences, about 7% of them singletons. Time point given: sample taken at primary tumor resection. The donors comprised some 78 untreated early-stage non-small cell lung cancer patients. This TCR derives from a female donor with early-stage non-small cell lung cancer. Sequenced material: lung tumor tissue, taken at surgery.

CDR3 protein: CASRSSGNTIYF. The CDR3 bases are TGCGCCAGCAGGAGCTCTGGAAACACCATATATTTT. The chain is built from TRBV5-1 and TRBJ1-3; D is ambiguous. This CDR3 is built from 12 residues. The V and J ends lost 5 bases and 0 bases respectively, with 3 bases between them. Germline V gene lookup returns CDR1 SGHRS and CDR2 YFSETQ.